The clone carrying this T cell receptor (beta chain) occurred once. The antigen is undetermined. PCR was performed using 60 Vbeta and 13 Jbeta primers. Clones were read by immunoSEQ multiplex PCR, and TCRdb kept only the in-frame ones, dropping some. The table has approximately 160,000 clones, over 65% seen once. The data were taken from a study of cytomegalovirus exposure and HLA in healthy donors. General observations from the study: Later analysis reportedly placed an Asian-associated ancestry cluster below the roughly 690-donor mean in N-insertions.

The sequence was obtained from a man aged 18 to 29 in good health and CMV-seropositive. The sample taken for sequencing was PBMCs.

CDR3 DNA sequence: TGTGCCAGCAGTTTAGCACAGAAATATGGCTACACCTTC. Translation gives CASSLAQKYGYTF. The J gene is TRBJ1-2, the V gene TRBV28, with no clear D. The CDR3 loop spans 13 amino acids. V gave up 2 bases and J gave up 5 bases, with 9 bases separating them. CDR1 and CDR2 (germline): MDHEN, SYDVKM.